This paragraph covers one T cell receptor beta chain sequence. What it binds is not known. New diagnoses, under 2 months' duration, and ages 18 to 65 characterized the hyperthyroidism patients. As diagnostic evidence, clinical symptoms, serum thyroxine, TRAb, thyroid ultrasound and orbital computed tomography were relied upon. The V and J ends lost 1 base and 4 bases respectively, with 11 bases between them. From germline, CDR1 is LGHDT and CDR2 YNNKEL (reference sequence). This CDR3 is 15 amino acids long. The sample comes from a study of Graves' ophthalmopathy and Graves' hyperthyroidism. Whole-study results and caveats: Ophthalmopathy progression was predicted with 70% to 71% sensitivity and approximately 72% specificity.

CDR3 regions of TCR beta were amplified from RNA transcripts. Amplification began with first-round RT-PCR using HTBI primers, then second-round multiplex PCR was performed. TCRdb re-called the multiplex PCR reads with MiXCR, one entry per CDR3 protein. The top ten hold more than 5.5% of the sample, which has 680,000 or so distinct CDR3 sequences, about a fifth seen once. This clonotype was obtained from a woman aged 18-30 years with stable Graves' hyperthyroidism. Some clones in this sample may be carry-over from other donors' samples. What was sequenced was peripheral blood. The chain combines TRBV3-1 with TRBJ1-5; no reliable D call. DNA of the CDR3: TGTGCCAGCAGCCAAGCAAGTCAGCCAAATCAGCCCCAGCATTTT. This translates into CASSQASQPNQPQHF.